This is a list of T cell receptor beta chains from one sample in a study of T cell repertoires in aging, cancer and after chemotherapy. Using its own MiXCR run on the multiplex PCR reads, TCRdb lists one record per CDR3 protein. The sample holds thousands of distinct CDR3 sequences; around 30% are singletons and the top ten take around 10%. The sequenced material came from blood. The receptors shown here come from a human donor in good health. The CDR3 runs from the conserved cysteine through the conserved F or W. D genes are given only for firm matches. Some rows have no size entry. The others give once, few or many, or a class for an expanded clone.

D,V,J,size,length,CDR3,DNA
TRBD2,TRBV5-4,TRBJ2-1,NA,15,CASSLRAGGSDEQFF,TGTGCCAGCAGCTTGAGAGCGGGGGGTTCAGATGAGCAGTTCTTC
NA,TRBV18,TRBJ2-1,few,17,CASSPPSGQISTNEQFF,TGTGCCAGCTCACCACCGAGCGGTCAGATAAGTACGAATGAGCAGTTCTTC
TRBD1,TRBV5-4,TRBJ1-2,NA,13,CASSPTGLWVYTF,TGTGCCAGCAGCCCGACAGGGCTATGGGTCTACACCTTC
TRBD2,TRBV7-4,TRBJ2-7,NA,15,CASSRSGGSSYEQYF,TGTGCCAGCAGTAGGTCGGGGGGTAGCTCCTACGAGCAGTACTTC
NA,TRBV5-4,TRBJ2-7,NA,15,CASSLGASDRYEQYF,TGTGCCAGCAGCCTTGGAGCATCGGACAGATACGAGCAGTACTTC
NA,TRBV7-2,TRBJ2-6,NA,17,CASSLVGIFSGANVLTF,TGTGCCAGCAGCTTAGTAGGGATTTTCTCTGGGGCCAACGTCCTGACTTTC
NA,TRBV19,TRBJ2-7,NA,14,CASSKGGRLYEQYF,TGTGCCAGTAGTAAGGGGGGGCGCCTCTACGAGCAGTACTTC
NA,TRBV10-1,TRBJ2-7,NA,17,CASSLRTGTPISYEQYF,TGCGCCAGCAGCTTACGAACGGGGACTCCTATCTCCTACGAGCAGTACTTC
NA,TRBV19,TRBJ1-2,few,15,CASSITTGDFYGYTF,TGTGCCAGTAGTATAACAACGGGGGACTTCTATGGCTACACCTTC
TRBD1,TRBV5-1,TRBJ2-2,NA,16,CASSLSRQGNTGELFF,TGCGCCAGCAGCTTGTCCCGACAGGGTAACACCGGGGAGCTGTTTTTT
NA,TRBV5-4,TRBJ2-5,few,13,CASSLENRKTQYF,TGTGCCAGCAGCTTGGAGAACAGAAAGACCCAGTACTTC
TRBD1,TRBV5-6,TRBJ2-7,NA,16,CASSWAGTAISYEQYF,TGTGCCAGCAGCTGGGCCGGGACAGCTATCTCCTACGAGCAGTACTTC
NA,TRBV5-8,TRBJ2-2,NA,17,CASSLVVGPTNTGELFF,TGTGCCAGCAGCTTGGTGGTAGGTCCCACGAACACCGGGGAGCTGTTTTTT
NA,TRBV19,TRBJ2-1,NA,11,CASSEGSEQFF,TGTGCCAGCAGTGAGGGGTCTGAGCAGTTCTTC
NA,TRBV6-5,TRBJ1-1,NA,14,CASPGGDGIREAFF,TGTGCCAGCCCGGGGGGAGACGGAATTAGGGAAGCTTTCTTT
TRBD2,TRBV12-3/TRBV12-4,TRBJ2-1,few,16,CASSLIAGGLYNEQFF,TGTGCCAGCAGTTTAATAGCGGGGGGGCTTTACAATGAGCAGTTCTTC
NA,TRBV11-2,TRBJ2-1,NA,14,CASSFGAGDNEQFF,TGTGCCAGCAGCTTTGGGGCAGGGGACAATGAGCAGTTCTTC
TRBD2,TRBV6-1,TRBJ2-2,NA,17,CASSEGTSGPNTGELFF,TGTGCCAGCAGTGAAGGGACTAGCGGACCGAACACCGGGGAGCTGTTTTTT
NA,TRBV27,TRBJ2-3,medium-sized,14,CASSFAGNTDTQYF,TGTGCCAGCAGTTTCGCGGGGAACACAGATACGCAGTATTTT
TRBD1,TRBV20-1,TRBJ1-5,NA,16,CSARGTGRLLGQPQHF,TGCAGTGCTAGGGGGACAGGTCGGTTGTTGGGGCAGCCCCAGCATTTT
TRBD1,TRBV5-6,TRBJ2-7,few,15,CASSLGQGVNYEQYF,TGTGCCAGCAGCTTGGGGCAGGGGGTCAACTACGAGCAGTACTTC
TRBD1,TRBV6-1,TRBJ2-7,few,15,CASSEMGTGRGEQYF,TGTGCCAGCAGTGAAATGGGGACAGGGCGGGGGGAGCAGTACTTC
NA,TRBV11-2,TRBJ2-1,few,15,CASSLVGVSYNEQFF,TGTGCCAGCAGCTTAGTGGGGGTCTCCTACAATGAGCAGTTCTTC
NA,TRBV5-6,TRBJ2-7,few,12,CASSLFSYEQYF,TGTGCCAGCAGCTTGTTCTCCTACGAGCAGTACTTC
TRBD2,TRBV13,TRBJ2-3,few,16,CASSLAAGDSTDTQYF,TGTGCCAGCAGCTTAGCGGCGGGGGATAGCACAGATACGCAGTATTTT
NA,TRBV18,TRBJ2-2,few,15,CASSLFGANTGELFF,TGTGCCAGCTCACTCTTCGGGGCTAACACCGGGGAGCTGTTTTTT
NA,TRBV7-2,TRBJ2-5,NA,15,CASSPSGIAEEAQYF,TGTGCCAGCAGCCCCTCCGGGATAGCGGAAGAGGCCCAGTACTTC
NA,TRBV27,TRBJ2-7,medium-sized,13,CASSFGRSYEQYF,TGTGCCAGCAGTTTCGGCAGGAGCTACGAGCAGTACTTC
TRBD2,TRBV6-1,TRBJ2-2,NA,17,CASKYRGGTSNTGELFF,TGTGCCAGCAAATACCGTGGAGGGACTAGCAACACCGGGGAGCTGTTTTTT
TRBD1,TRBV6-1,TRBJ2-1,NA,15,CASSGDRAPYNEQFF,TGTGCCAGCAGTGGGGACAGGGCCCCCTACAATGAGCAGTTCTTC
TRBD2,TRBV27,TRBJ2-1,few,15,CASSLTSGGAWEQFF,TGTGCCAGCAGTTTAACTAGCGGGGGGGCCTGGGAGCAGTTCTTC
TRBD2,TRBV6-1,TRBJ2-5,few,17,CASSVTRKRGTQETQYF,TGTGCCAGCAGCGTAACTAGGAAGCGGGGGACCCAAGAGACCCAGTACTTC
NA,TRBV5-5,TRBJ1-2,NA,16,CASRYRPGQSNYGYTF,TGTGCCAGCAGGTATCGACCGGGACAATCTAACTATGGCTACACCTTC
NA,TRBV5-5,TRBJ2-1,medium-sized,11,CASSLVREQFF,TGTGCCAGCAGCTTGGTCCGCGAGCAGTTCTTC
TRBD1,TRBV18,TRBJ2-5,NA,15,CASSPGTGAQETQYF,TGTGCCAGCTCACCGGGGACAGGGGCGCAAGAGACCCAGTACTTC
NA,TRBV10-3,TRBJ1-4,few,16,CAISESTRGTNEKLFF,TGTGCCATCAGTGAGTCGACTCGGGGTACTAATGAAAAACTGTTTTTT
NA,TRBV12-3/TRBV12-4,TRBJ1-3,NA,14,CASSDQTSGNTIYF,TGTGCCAGCAGCGATCAGACGTCCGGAAACACCATATATTTT
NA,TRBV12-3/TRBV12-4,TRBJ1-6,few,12,CASSLGGSPLHF,TGTGCCAGCAGTTTAGGGGGTTCACCCCTCCACTTT
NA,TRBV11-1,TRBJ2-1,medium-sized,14,CASSIRDEYNEQFF,TGTGCCAGCAGCATTCGGGACGAATACAATGAGCAGTTCTTC
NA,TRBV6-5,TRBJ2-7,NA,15,CASSYSTQGIYEQYF,TGTGCCAGCAGTTACTCGACACAGGGAATTTACGAGCAGTACTTC
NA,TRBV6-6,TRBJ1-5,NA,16,CASSYSPGRNNQPQHF,TGTGCCAGCAGTTACTCCCCGGGACGAAACAATCAGCCCCAGCATTTT